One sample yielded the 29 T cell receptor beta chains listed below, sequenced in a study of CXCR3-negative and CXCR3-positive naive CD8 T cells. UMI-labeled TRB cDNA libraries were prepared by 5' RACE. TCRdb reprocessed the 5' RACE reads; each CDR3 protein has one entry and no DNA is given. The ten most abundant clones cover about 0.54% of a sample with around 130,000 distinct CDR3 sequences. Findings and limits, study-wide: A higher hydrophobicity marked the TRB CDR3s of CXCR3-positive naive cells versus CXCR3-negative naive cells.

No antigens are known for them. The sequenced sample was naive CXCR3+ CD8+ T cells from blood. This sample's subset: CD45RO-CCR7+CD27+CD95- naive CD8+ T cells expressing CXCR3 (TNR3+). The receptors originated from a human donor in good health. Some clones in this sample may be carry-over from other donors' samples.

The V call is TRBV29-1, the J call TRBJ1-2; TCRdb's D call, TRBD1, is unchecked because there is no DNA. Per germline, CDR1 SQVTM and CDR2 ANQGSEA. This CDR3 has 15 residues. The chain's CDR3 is CSVEAMGGLDYGYTF.

CDR3 amino acids: CSVTPAGGVEQYF. The chain carries TRBV29-1 and TRBJ2-7; without DNA, the TCRdb call of TRBD2 cannot be checked. This CDR3 spans 13 amino acids. From germline, CDR1 is SQVTM and CDR2 ANQGSEA.

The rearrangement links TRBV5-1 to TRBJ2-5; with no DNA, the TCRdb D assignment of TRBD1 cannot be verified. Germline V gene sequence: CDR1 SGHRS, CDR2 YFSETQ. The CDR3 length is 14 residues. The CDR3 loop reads CASSLEGYGETQYF.

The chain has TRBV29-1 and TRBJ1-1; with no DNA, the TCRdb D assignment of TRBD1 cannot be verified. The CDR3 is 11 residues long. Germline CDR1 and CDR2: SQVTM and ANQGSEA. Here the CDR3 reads CSVPGVVEAFF.

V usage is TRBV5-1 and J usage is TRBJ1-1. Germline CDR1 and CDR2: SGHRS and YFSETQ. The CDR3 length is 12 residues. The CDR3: CASSLGSSEAFF. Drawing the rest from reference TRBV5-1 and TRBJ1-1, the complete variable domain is KAGVTQTPRYLIKTRGQQVTLSCSPISGHRSVSWYQQTPGQGLQFLFEYFSETQRNKGNFPGRFSGRQFSNSRSEMNVSTLELGDSALYLCASSLGSSEAFFGQGTRLTVV.

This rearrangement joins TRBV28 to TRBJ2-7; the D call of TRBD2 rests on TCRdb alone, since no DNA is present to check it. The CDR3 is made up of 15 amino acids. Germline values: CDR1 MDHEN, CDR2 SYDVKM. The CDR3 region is CASSLWREVSYEQYF. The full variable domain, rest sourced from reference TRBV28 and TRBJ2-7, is DVKVTQSSRYLVKRTGEKVFLECVQDMDHENMFWYRQDPGLGLRLIYFSYDVKMKEKGDIPEGYSVSREKKERFSLILESASTNQTSMYLCASSLWREVSYEQYFGPGTRLTVT.

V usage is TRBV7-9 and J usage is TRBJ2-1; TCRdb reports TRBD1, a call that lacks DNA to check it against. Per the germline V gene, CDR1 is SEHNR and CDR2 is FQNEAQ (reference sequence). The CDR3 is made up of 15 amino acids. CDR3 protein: CASSRWGEPYNEQFF.

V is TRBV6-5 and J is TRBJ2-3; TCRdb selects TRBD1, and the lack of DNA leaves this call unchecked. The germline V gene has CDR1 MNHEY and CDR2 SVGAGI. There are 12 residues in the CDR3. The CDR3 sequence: CASSAGADTQYF.

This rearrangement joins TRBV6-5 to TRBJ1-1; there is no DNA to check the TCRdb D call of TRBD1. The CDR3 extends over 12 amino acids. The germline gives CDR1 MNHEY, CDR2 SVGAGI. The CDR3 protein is CASGLGDTEAFF.

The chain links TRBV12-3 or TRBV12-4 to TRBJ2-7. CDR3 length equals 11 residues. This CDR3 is CASSYGNEQYF.

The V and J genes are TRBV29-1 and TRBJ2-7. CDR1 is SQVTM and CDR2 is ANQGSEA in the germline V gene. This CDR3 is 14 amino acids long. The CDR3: CSVEDQDSSYEQYF.

The CDR3 sequence is CASSLAGGVTGADLYTF. V is TRBV7-9 and J is TRBJ1-2; the TRBD1 assignment by TCRdb is unverifiable without DNA. This CDR3 comprises 17 residues. CDR1 SEHNR and CDR2 FQNEAQ come from the germline V gene (reference sequence).

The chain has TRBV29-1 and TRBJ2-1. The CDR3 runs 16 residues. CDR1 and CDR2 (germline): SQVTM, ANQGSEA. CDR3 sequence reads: CSVEDLTRSLYNEQFF.

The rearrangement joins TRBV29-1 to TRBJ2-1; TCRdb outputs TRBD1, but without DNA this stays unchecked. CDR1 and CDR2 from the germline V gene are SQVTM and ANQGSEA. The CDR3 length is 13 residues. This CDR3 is CSVEEGGYNEQFF.

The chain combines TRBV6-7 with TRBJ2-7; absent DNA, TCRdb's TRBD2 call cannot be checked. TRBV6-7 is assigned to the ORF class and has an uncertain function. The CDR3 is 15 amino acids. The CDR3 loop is CASSSEREDHYEQYF.

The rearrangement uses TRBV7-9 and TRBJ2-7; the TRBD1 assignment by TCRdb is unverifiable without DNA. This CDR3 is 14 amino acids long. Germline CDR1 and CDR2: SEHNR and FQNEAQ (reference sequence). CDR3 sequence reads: CASSPEQGAEEQYF.

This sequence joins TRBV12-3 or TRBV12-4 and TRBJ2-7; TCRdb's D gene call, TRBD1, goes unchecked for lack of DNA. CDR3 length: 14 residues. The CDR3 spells CASSPSVDSYEQYF.

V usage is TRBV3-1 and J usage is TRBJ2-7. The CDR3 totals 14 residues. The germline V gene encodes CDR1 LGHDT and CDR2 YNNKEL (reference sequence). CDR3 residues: CASSHGRNSYEQYF.

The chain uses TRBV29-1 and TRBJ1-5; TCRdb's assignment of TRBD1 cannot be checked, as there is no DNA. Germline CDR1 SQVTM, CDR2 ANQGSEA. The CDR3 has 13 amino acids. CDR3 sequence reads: CSVVPGFNQPQHF.

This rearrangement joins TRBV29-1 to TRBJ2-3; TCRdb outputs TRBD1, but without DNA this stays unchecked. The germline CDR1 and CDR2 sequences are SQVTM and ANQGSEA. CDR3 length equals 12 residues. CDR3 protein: CSGGIGPDTQYF.

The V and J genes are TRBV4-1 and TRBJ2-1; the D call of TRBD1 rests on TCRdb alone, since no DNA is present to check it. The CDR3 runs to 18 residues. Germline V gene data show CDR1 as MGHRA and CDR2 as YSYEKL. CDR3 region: CASSQEGTVMNSYNEQFF.

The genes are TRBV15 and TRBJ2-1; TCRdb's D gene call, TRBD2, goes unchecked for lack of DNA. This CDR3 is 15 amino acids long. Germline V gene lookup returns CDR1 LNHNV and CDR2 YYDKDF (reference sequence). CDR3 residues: CATSRDRVAGDEQFF.

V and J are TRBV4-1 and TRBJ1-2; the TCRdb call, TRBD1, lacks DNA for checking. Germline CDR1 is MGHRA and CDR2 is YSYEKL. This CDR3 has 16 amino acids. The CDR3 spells CASSQISTGFNYGYTF.

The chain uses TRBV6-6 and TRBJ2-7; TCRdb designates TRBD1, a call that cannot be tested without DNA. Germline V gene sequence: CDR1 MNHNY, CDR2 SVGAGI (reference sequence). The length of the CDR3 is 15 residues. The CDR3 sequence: CASSRPTTGSYEQYF.

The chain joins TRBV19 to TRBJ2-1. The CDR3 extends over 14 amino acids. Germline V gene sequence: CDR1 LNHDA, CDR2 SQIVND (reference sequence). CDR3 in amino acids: CASHITGLHNEQFF.

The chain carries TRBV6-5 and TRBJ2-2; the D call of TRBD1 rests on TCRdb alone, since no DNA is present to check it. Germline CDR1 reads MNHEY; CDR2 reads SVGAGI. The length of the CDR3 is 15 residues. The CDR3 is CASSYGSGLSGELFF.

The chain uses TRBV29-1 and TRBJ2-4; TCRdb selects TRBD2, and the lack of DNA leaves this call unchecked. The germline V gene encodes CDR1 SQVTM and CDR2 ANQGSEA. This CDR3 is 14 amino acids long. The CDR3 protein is CSVIPQGLGKIQYF.

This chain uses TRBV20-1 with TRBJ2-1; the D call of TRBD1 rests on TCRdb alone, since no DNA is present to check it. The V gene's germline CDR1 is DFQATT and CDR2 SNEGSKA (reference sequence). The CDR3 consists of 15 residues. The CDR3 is CSARDHETGYNEQFF.

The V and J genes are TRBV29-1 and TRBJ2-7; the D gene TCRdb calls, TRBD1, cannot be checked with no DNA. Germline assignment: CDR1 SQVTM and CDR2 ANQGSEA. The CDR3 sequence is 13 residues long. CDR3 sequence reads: CSVQGAPRDEQYF.